This T cell receptor (beta chain) came from a study of T cell repertoires in cytomegalovirus infection. Study as a whole: HLA-C-restricted CMV epitopes, recently identified, and well-studied HLA-B-restricted ones were used by the study. Public TCR beta signatures provided an indication of both CMV infection and a matching HLA type.

Comments on this clonotype: Antigen specificity is unknown.

TCRdb reprocessed the reads via MiXCR and lists one record per CDR3 protein. The sample lists roughly 340,000 distinct CDR3 sequences, almost 30% seen once, with 20% in the top ten. Findings and limits, study-wide: Within the response measured ex vivo, HLA-C-restricted CMV-specific TCR beta clonotypes were dominant. Summed frequency of shared TCR beta families picked out CMV carriers who also had the relevant HLA.

V was clipped by 6 bases and J by 7 bases, with 11 bases between them. The CDR3 totals 12 residues. The germline gives CDR1 SEHNR, CDR2 FQNEAQ (reference sequence). This chain connects TRBV7-9 to TRBJ2-3, with D unresolved. The sample here was cultured PBMCs, taken from culture after CMV antigen stimulation. This TCR was sampled from a human donor in good health (CMV status not recorded). Some clones in this sample may be carry-over from other donors' samples. CDR3 DNA: TGTGCCAGCAGTCCAGTCGACAATACGCAGTATTTT. Translation gives CASSPVDNTQYF.